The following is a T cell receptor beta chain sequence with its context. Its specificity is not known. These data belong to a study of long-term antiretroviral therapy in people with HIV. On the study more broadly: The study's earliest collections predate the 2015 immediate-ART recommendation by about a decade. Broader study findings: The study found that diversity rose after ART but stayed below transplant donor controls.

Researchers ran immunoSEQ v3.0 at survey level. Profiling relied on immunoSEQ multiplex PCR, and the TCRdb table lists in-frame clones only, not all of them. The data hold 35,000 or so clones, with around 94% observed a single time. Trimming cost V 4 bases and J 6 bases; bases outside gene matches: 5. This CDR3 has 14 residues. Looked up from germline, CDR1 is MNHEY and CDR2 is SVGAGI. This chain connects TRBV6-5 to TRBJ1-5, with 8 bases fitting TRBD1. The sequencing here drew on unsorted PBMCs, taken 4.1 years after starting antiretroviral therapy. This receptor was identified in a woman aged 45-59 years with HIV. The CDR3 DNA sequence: TGTGCCAGCAGTTCGCAGGGGGCGGCTCAGCCCCAGCATTTT. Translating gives CASSSQGAAQPQHF.